Listed here are 23 T cell receptor beta chains from one sample, sequenced in a study of blood T cells in healthy people across ages. For the second PCR, which ran for roughly 6 to 12 cycles, a sample-barcoded 5' primer and a J-beta primer mix were used. Via MiXCR, TCRdb re-called the 5' RACE reads, giving one row per CDR3 protein. The table records 850,000 or so distinct CDR3 sequences, less than 35% of them present only once. The sample consisted of blood. The receptor source for this set is an elderly woman in good health.

J is TRBJ1-1 and V is TRBV3-1; D is unresolved. Germline V lookup: CDR1 LGHDT, CDR2 YNNKEL (reference sequence). The CDR3 spans 14 residues. The V end was cut by 2 bases, the J end by 2 bases, with 9 bases between. The chain's CDR3 is CASSQSSGNTEAFF. As DNA, the CDR3 is TGTGCCAGCAGCCAATCCTCGGGTAACACTGAAGCTTTCTTT.

This clonotype was detected only once. The chain uses TRBV12-3 or TRBV12-4 and TRBJ2-3; the match to TRBD1 covers 8 bases. V shed 6 bases, J shed 4 bases, and the junction held 12 bases outside the gene matches. The length of the CDR3 is 16 residues. This chain's CDR3 is CASRSTGGTGADTQYF. As DNA, the CDR3 is TGTGCCAGCAGGTCAACAGGGGGGACGGGCGCAGATACGCAGTATTTT.

This clonotype was recorded a few times. V is TRBV6-6 and J is TRBJ2-7, with D maybe TRBD1 (6 bases). The germline V gene has CDR1 MNHNY and CDR2 SVGAGI (reference sequence). This CDR3 comprises 12 residues. Trimming stripped 7 bases from V and 4 bases from J, with 11 bases between. CDR3 DNA: TGTGCCAGCACCAGCAGGGGATACGAGCAGTACTTC. Its protein product is CASTSRGYEQYF.

This chain links TRBV20-1 with TRBJ1-1; D perhaps matches TRBD1 (6 bases). Deletions cut 2 bases from V and 1 base from J, with 20 bases between. Germline V gives CDR1 DFQATT, CDR2 SNEGSKA (reference sequence). This CDR3 is built from 17 residues. This CDR3 is CSARSIRGQGPNTEAFF. Written as DNA, the CDR3 is TGCAGTGCTAGAAGTATTCGGGGGCAGGGTCCGAACACTGAAGCTTTCTTT.

This clonotype has ten or more counts. This chain uses TRBV20-1 with TRBJ1-5, with D unresolved. The V end was cut by 0 bases, the J end by 0 bases, with 12 bases between. The CDR3 length is 16 residues. CDR1 DFQATT and CDR2 SNEGSKA come from the germline V gene (reference sequence). CDR3 DNA: TGCAGTGCTAGAGATTTCGGTACAAATAGCAATCAGCCCCAGCATTTT. This sequence encodes CSARDFGTNSNQPQHF.

This clonotype has at least ten counts. This CDR3 reads CASVRGDNSPLHF. The CDR3 nucleotides are TGTGCCAGCGTCCGGGGGGATAATTCACCCCTCCACTTT. The chain uses TRBV7-9 and TRBJ1-6; perhaps TRBD1 as D (5 bases). V was cut by 8 bases and J by 5 bases, with 10 bases left in between. The CDR3 runs to 13 residues. CDR1 and CDR2 from the germline V gene are SEHNR and FQNEAQ (reference sequence).

As concerns this clonotype: One end of the junction is discordant with germline, which a read error may explain. This sequence joins TRBV7-9 and TRBJ2-4; possibly TRBD1 for D (5 bases). The germline gives CDR1 SEHNR, CDR2 FQNEAQ (reference sequence). The CDR3 spans 16 residues. CDR3 sequence reads: CAGSLEPSRVKSIQYF. Written as DNA, the CDR3 is TGTGCCGGCAGCTTAGAACCGTCCAGGGTCAAAAGCATTCAGTACTTC. Using reference TRBV7-9 and TRBJ2-4 for the parts outside the CDR3, the full variable domain is DTGVSQNPRHKITKRGQNVTFRCDPISEHNRLYWYRQTLGQGPEFLTYFQNEAQLEKSRLLSDRFSAERPKGSFSTLEIQRTEQGDSAMYLCAGSLEPSRVKSIQYFGAGTRLSVL.

About this clonotype: The junction differs from germline at one of its ends, possibly a read error. The rearrangement links TRBV6-1 to TRBJ2-3; 8 bases are a match to TRBD1. CDR3 length: 14 residues. Germline-derived CDR1 and CDR2 are MNHNS and SASEGT. CDR3 in DNA: TGTGCCAGCGGACCGGGACAGGACACAGATACGCGGTATTTT. Its protein is CASGPGQDTDTRYF.

About this clonotype itself: This may come from a read error, since a much larger clone is one base off. The CDR3 ends on some other residue instead of the conserved phenylalanine or tryptophan, so this is likely a read error. The chain has TRBV6-2 or TRBV6-3 and TRBJ2-1, with 9 positions matching TRBD1. V shed 7 bases and J 3 bases; nucleotides not matched to a gene: 13. Germline lookup yields CDR1 MNHEY and CDR2 SVGEGT. This CDR3 is built from 17 residues. CDR3 nucleotides: TGTGCCAGCAAACCCCGGGGACAGGGTATGGTCTACAATGAGCAGTTCGTC. This sequence encodes CASKPRGQGMVYNEQFV.

The gene calls are TRBV30 and TRBJ1-4; no firm D call. The CDR3 contains 15 residues. V was shortened by 1 base and J by 4 bases, with 13 bases between the two germline ends. The V gene's germline CDR1 is GTSNPN and CDR2 SVGIG (reference sequence). The chain's CDR3 is CAWSGQISSNEKLFF. DNA of the CDR3: TGTGCCTGGAGTGGGCAGATTTCTAGTAATGAAAAACTGTTTTTT.

This clonotype turned up a few times. The CDR3 region has the DNA TGTGCCAGCAGCAATAGCGGGAGTCCCTACGAGCAGTACTTC. Residues: CASSNSGSPYEQYF. This chain links TRBV12-3 or TRBV12-4 with TRBJ2-7; 9 bases are a match to TRBD2. Trimming at V came to 6 bases and at J to 2 bases, leaving 5 bases not matched to a gene. This CDR3 has 14 amino acids.

Ten or more counts support this clonotype. V gene TRBV7-2 combines with J gene TRBJ2-5; D is perhaps TRBD1 (6 bases). CDR3 length: 17 residues. V was trimmed by 5 bases and J by 7 bases, leaving 26 bases between them. CDR1 is SGHTA, CDR2 FQGNSA, per germline. CDR3 sequence reads: CASSLHMPQGLSVTQYF. Written as DNA, the CDR3 is TGTGCCAGCAGCCTTCACATGCCCCAGGGGCTGAGCGTGACCCAGTACTTC.

A remark on this clonotype: A read error is possible here, since a much larger clone lies one base away. This rearrangement joins TRBV4-3 to TRBJ1-5; D might be TRBD1 (5 bases). Germline V CDR1 and CDR2: LGHNA, YSLEER. Trimming cost V 0 bases and J 5 bases, with 11 bases left between them. The CDR3 has 15 amino acids. The CDR3 DNA sequence: TGCGCCAGCAGCCAAGATTCACGGGGGGATCAGCCCCAGCATTTT. This translates into CASSQDSRGDQPQHF.

At least ten counts were recorded for this clonotype. The chain employs TRBV6-2 or TRBV6-3 and TRBJ2-1; D is tentatively TRBD1 or TRBD2 (5 bases each). The CDR3 runs 16 residues. Germline lookup yields CDR1 MNHEY and CDR2 SVGEGT. Trimming removed 5 bases at V and 0 bases at J, with 14 bases between. CDR3: CASSPGPLSSYNEQFF. The CDR3 DNA reads as TGTGCCAGCAGTCCGGGACCGCTGAGCTCCTACAATGAGCAGTTCTTC.

The rearrangement links TRBV3-1 to TRBJ2-2; no firm D call. CDR1 and CDR2 from the germline V gene are LGHDT and YNNKEL (reference sequence). The CDR3 is 13 residues long. V lost 3 bases and J lost 3, with 5 bases in between. As DNA, the CDR3 is TGTGCCAGCAGCCAGGGCCACACCGGGGAGCTGTTTTTT. This translates into CASSQGHTGELFF.

This clonotype was counted ten times or more. The chain joins TRBV7-2 to TRBJ1-6, with D tentatively TRBD1 (6 bases). The V end was cut by 1 base, the J end by 7 bases, with 11 bases between. The CDR3 is made up of 15 amino acids. CDR1 and CDR2 (germline): SGHTA, FQGNSA. CDR3: CASSLDRVLNSPLHF. For the CDR3, the DNA is TGTGCCAGCAGCTTAGACAGGGTGTTGAATTCACCCCTCCACTTT.

This CDR3 is CASSSAGMVTQPQHF. CDR3 DNA: TGTGCCAGCAGTTCTGCAGGGATGGTAACTCAGCCCCAGCATTTT. The chain uses TRBV27 and TRBJ1-5, with a tentative D call TRBD1 (5 bases). The CDR3 covers 15 residues. Trimming shortened V by 4 bases and J by 6 bases, and 16 bases separated the two germline ends. Germline values: CDR1 MNHEY, CDR2 SMNVEV (reference sequence).

This clonotype has at least ten counts. The V and J genes are TRBV29-1 and TRBJ2-5; a weak D match, TRBD1 (5 bases). Germline V CDR1 and CDR2: SQVTM, ANQGSEA. Trimming removed 6 bases at V and 1 base at J, with 15 bases between. This CDR3 spans 14 amino acids. The CDR3 sequence is CSVRTDTFQETQYF. As DNA, the CDR3 is TGCAGCGTGCGGACGGACACCTTCCAAGAGACCCAGTACTTC.

This clonotype was observed a handful of times. A much larger clone differs from this one at a single base, so this may be a read error. The V gene is TRBV11-2, the J gene TRBJ2-5; 9 bases are shared with TRBD1. CDR3 length: 19 residues. Germline V CDR1 and CDR2: SGHAT, FQNNGV. The trim removed 4 bases at V and 11 bases at J, leaving 26 bases unmatched. The CDR3 protein is CASSSRKTGTGFISNEQYF. Written as DNA, the CDR3 is TGTGCCAGCAGCTCCCGAAAGACCGGGACAGGGTTTATTTCAAATGAGCAGTACTTC.

This clonotype appeared many times. The rearrangement links TRBV9 to TRBJ2-1, with TRBD2 identical over 10 bases. The CDR3 is 18 amino acids. The germline V gene encodes CDR1 SGDLS and CDR2 YYNGEE. V shed 4 bases, J shed 4 bases, and the junction held 14 bases outside the gene matches. In DNA, the CDR3 is TGTGCCAGCAGCCCCCGGGTTAGCGGGGGGAAACTTTACAATGAGCAGTTCTTC. It yields the protein CASSPRVSGGKLYNEQFF.

Only a few counts were recorded for this clonotype. J is TRBJ2-5 and V is TRBV7-9, with a possible D match to TRBD2 (6 bases). CDR1 and CDR2 from the germline V gene are SEHNR and FQNEAQ (reference sequence). The CDR3 length is 16 residues. V was cut by 2 bases and J by 11 bases, with 24 bases left in between. CDR3 sequence reads: CASSLISSGVYNEQYF. In DNA form, the CDR3 reads TGTGCCAGCAGCTTAATCTCGTCGGGGGTATACAATGAGCAGTACTTC.

This clonotype has more than one count but fewer than ten. The rearrangement uses TRBV21-1 and TRBJ2-7; TRBD1, the table's D call, lacks a check against the DNA. TRBV21-1 is classified as a pseudogene. The CDR3 sequence is 18 residues long. The CDR3 DNA follows: TGTGCCAGCAGCGAAACCCACCTTGGGGGGGCGCATTGCAGCGAGCAGTACTTC. Translating gives CASSETHLGGAHCSEQYF.

This clonotype was recorded at least ten times. The J gene is TRBJ2-5, the V gene TRBV20-1, with a tentative D call TRBD2 (7 bases). Trimming pared 4 bases from V and 5 bases from J, leaving 20 bases between. Germline assignment: CDR1 DFQATT and CDR2 SNEGSKA (reference sequence). CDR3 length equals 15 residues. CDR3 coding DNA: TGCAGTGCTACCCTAAGGGCGGGGGCCGGGGAGACCCAGTACTTC. Translation gives CSATLRAGAGETQYF.